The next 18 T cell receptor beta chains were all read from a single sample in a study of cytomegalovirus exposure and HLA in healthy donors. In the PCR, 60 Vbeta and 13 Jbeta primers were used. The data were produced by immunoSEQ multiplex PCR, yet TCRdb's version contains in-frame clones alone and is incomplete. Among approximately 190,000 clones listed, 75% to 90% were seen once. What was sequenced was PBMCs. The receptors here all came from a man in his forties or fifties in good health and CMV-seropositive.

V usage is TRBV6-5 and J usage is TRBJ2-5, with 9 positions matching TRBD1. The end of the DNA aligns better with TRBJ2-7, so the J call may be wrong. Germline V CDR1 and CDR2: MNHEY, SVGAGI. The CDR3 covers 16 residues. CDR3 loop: CASSYLETGGTYEQYF. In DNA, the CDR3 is TGTGCCAGCAGTTATTTAGAGACAGGGGGAACCTACGAGCAGTACTTC.

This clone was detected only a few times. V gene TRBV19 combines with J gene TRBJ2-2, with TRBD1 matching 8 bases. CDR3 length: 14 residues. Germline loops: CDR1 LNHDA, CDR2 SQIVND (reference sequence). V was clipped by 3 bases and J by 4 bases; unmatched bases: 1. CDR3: CASSIQGATGELFF. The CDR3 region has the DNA TGTGCCAGTAGTATCCAGGGGGCCACCGGGGAGCTGTTTTTT.

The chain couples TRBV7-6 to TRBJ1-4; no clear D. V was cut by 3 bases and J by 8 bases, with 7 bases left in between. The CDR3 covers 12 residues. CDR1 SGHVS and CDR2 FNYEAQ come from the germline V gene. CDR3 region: CASSLTGEKLFF. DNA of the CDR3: TGTGCCAGCAGCTTGACGGGGGAAAAACTGTTTTTT.

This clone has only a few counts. CDR3 protein: CASSLGLSTDTQYF. CDR3 nucleotides: TGTGCCAGCAGTTTGGGACTTTCTACGGATACGCAGTATTTT. V is TRBV27 and J is TRBJ2-3; D is possibly TRBD2 (6 bases). CDR1 is MNHEY and CDR2 is SMNVEV in the germline V gene (reference sequence). This CDR3 is built from 14 residues. The germline V and J ends were trimmed by 3 bases and 6 bases, with 13 bases remaining between them.

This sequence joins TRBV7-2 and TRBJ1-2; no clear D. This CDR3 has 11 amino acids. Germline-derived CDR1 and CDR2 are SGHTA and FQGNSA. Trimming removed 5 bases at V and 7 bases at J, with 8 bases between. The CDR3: CASSTSGGYTF. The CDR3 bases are TGTGCCAGCAGCACGTCGGGTGGCTACACCTTC.

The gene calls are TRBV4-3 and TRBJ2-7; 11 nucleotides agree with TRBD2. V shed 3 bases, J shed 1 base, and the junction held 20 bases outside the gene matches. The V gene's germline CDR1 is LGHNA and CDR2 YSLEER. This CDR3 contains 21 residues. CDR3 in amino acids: CASSQNVGRGLAVGRSYEQYF. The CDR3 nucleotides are TGCGCCAGCAGCCAGAATGTCGGACGGGGACTAGCGGTCGGTCGATCCTACGAGCAGTACTTC.

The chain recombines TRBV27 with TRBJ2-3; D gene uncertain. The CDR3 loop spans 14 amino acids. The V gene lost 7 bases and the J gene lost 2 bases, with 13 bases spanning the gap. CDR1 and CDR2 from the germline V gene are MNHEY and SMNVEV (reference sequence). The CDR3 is CASNPWQATDTQYF. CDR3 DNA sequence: TGTGCCAGCAACCCATGGCAGGCCACAGATACGCAGTATTTT.

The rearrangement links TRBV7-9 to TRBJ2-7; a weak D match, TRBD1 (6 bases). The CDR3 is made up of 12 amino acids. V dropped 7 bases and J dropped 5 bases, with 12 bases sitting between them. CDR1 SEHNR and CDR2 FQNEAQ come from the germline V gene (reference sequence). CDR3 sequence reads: CASTGQGNEQYF. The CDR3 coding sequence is TGTGCCAGCACAGGGCAGGGGAACGAGCAGTACTTC.

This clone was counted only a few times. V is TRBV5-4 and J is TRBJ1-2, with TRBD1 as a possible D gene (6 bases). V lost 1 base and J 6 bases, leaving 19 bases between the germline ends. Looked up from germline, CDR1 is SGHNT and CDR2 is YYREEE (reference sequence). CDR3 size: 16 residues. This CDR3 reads CASSLPFTRGRDGYTF. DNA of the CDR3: TGTGCCAGCAGCTTGCCATTCACCAGGGGTCGGGATGGCTACACCTTC.

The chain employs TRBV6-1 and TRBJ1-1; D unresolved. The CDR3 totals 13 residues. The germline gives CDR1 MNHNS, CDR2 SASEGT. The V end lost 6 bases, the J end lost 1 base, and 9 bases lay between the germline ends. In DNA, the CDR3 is TGTGCCAGCAGCAACCGGGGGAACACTGAAGCTTTCTTT. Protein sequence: CASSNRGNTEAFF.

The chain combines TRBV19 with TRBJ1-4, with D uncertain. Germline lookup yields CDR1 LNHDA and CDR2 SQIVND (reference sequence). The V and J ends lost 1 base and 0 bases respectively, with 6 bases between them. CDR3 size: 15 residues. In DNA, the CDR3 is TGTGCCAGTAGTATAGGTGCGGCAACTAATGAAAAACTGTTTTTT. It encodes CASSIGAATNEKLFF.

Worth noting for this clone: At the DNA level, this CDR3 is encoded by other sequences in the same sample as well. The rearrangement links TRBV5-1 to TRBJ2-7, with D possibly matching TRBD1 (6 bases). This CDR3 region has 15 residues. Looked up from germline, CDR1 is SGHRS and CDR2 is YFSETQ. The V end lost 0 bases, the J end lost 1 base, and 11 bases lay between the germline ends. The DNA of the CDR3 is TGCGCCAGCAGCTTGGCCGGGACAAGTTCCTACGAGCAGTACTTC. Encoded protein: CASSLAGTSSYEQYF.

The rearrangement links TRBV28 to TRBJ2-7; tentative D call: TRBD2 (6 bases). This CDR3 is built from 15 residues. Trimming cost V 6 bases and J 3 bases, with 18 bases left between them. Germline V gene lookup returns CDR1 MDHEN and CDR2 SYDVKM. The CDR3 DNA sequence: TGTGCCAGCAGGGGGTCGGGCTGGGAGGACTACGAGCAGTACTTC. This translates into CASRGSGWEDYEQYF.

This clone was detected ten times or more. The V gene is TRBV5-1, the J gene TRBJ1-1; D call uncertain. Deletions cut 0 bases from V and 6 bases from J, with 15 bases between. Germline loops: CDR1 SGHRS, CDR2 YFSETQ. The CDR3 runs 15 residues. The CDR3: CASSLDGFRYPEAFF. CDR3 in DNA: TGCGCCAGCAGCTTGGACGGGTTCCGGTATCCTGAAGCTTTCTTT.

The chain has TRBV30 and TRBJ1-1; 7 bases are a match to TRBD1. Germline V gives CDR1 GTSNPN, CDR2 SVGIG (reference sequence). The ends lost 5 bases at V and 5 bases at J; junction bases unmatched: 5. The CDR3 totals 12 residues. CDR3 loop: CAWDRVNTEAFF. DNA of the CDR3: TGTGCCTGGGACAGGGTAAATACTGAAGCTTTCTTT.

For the CDR3, the DNA is TGTGCCAGCAGCTTAGCCCAGCCTAGCGGGGGGTACAATGAGCAGTTCTTC. Protein: CASSLAQPSGGYNEQFF. This sequence joins TRBV7-6 and TRBJ2-1, with TRBD2 matching 11 bases. Germline V gives CDR1 SGHVS, CDR2 FNYEAQ. This CDR3 has 17 residues. The trim removed 0 bases at V and 4 bases at J, leaving 5 bases unmatched.

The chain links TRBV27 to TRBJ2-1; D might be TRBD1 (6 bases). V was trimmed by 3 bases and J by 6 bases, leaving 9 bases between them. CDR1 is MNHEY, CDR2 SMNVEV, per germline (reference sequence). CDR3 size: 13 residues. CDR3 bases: TGTGCCAGCAGTTTGGACAGTTTCAATGAGCAGTTCTTC. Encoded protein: CASSLDSFNEQFF.

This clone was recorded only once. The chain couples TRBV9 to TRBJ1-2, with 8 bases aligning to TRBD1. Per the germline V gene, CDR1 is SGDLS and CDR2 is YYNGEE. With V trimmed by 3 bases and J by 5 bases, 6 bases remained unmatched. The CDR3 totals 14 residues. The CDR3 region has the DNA TGTGCCAGCAGCGCGGGACAGGAGTTGTATGGCTACACCTTC. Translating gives CASSAGQELYGYTF.